The 25 T cell receptor beta chains below all came from one sample that was sequenced in a study of T cell repertoires in aging, cancer and after chemotherapy (dated 2019 in TCRdb). Genomic DNA extracted from peripheral blood, rather than sorted cells or RNA, was used as the source for amplification of TCR beta rearrangements. This sample was sequenced with an Illumina MiSeq. Rearranged TRB sequences spanning V, D and J segments were amplified in a multiplex touch-down PCR with a mixed TRB-A/B primer pool. TCRdb reworked the public reads: Q25 trimming with fastp, MiXCR clone assembly, productive beta chains retained. Every distinct CDR3 protein forms one entry, paired with its most common genes and DNA. The sample profile shows over 10,000 distinct CDR3 sequences; roughly 20% of them were found once. Clones ranked in the top ten supply 5% to 6% of the sample. Material: blood. These receptor sequences come from a human donor in good health.

This clonotype is categorized as medium-sized. This chain links TRBV12-3 or TRBV12-4 with TRBJ1-2; 7 bases line up with TRBD1. The CDR3 runs to 14 residues. J lost 8 bases, V lost 6 bases, and 12 bases had no gene match. DNA of the CDR3: TGTGCCAGCAGGCAACTCATTACAGGGGACGGCTACACCTTC. This sequence encodes CASRQLITGDGYTF.

The rearrangement links TRBV28 to TRBJ1-2, with D possibly matching TRBD1 (5 bases). The V end was cut by 2 bases, the J end by 4 bases, with 11 bases between. This CDR3 region has 14 residues. Per the germline V gene, CDR1 is MDHEN and CDR2 is SYDVKM. The CDR3 region is CASSLGGGIYGYTF. In DNA form, the CDR3 reads TGTGCCAGCAGTTTAGGTGGGGGAATCTATGGCTACACCTTC.

The chain combines TRBV18 with TRBJ1-5, with D unclear. The length of the CDR3 is 15 residues. Trimming cost V 5 bases and J 3 bases, with 14 bases left between them. The germline V gene has CDR1 KGHSH and CDR2 LQKENI. CDR3 nucleotides: TGTGCCAGCTCAGCTCAACAAGGACCCAATCAGCCCCAGCATTTT. Its protein is CASSAQQGPNQPQHF. The full variable domain, with the rest looked up from reference TRBV18 and TRBJ1-5, is NAGVMQNPRHLVRRRGQEARLRCSPMKGHSHVYWYRQLPEEGLKFMVYLQKENIIDESGMPKERFSAEFPKEGPSILRIQQVVRGDSAAYFCASSAQQGPNQPQHFGDGTRLSIL.

This chain connects TRBV6-5 to TRBJ2-7, with TRBD1 identical over 11 bases. V shed 4 bases, J shed 6 bases, and the junction held 8 bases outside the gene matches. CDR1 and CDR2 from the germline V gene are MNHEY and SVGAGI. The CDR3 runs 15 residues. This chain's CDR3 is CASSFLGQGEIEQYF. CDR3 coding DNA: TGTGCCAGCAGTTTCCTGGGACAGGGGGAGATCGAGCAGTACTTC.

CDR3 sequence (DNA): TGTGCCAGCAGCCGACTAGCGGGGGGGGCAGATACGCAGTATTTT. This translates into CASSRLAGGADTQYF. This sequence joins TRBV6-1 and TRBJ2-3, with TRBD2 matching over 14 bases. V lost 6 bases to trimming and J lost 4 bases; unmatched junction nucleotides: 3. The CDR3 has 15 amino acids. Per germline, CDR1 MNHNS and CDR2 SASEGT.

This clonotype was observed a few times. V and J are TRBV6-2 or TRBV6-3 and TRBJ1-4; D is uncertain. Germline assignment: CDR1 MNHEY and CDR2 SVGEGT. V lost 6 bases and J 1 base, leaving 12 bases between the germline ends. There are 15 residues in the CDR3. CDR3 in DNA: TGTGCCAGCAGACCCGCAGTATTAACTAATGAAAAACTGTTTTTT. Translating it yields CASRPAVLTNEKLFF.

The V call is TRBV5-1, the J call TRBJ2-5; D remains ambiguous. V was trimmed by 0 bases and J by 1 base, leaving 10 bases between them. Germline assignment: CDR1 SGHRS and CDR2 YFSETQ. The CDR3 is 15 amino acids. As DNA, the CDR3 is TGCGCCAGCAGCTTGGCCGCGGAGACCCAAGAGACCCAGTACTTC. It codes for CASSLAAETQETQYF.

This clonotype has a handful of counts. The chain joins TRBV7-2 to TRBJ2-2; TRBD2 aligns across 12 bases. V lost 5 bases to trimming and J lost 3 bases; unmatched junction nucleotides: 16. This CDR3 is 20 amino acids long. From germline, CDR1 is SGHTA and CDR2 FQGNSA. CDR3: CASSPTGGLAGGPDTGELFF. The CDR3 DNA reads as TGTGCCAGCAGCCCTACCGGTGGCCTAGCGGGGGGGCCCGACACCGGGGAGCTGTTTTTT.

The V and J genes are TRBV7-2 and TRBJ2-1; 10 nucleotides align to TRBD2. There are 20 residues in the CDR3. Trimming cost V 0 bases and J 0 bases; bases outside gene matches: 11. From germline, CDR1 is SGHTA and CDR2 FQGNSA. The CDR3 DNA reads as TGTGCCAGCAGCTTAGCCTTTCCGGGACTAGCGACCCCCTCCTACAATGAGCAGTTCTTC. It translates to CASSLAFPGLATPSYNEQFF.

This chain joins TRBV20-1 and TRBJ1-2; D gene unclear. CDR1 and CDR2 (germline): DFQATT, SNEGSKA (reference sequence). This CDR3 is built from 12 residues. CDR3 sequence (DNA): TGCAGCCCCCTAGGGAGGGATAAAGGCTACACCTTC. Translation: CSPLGRDKGYTF.

There are a few counts of this clonotype. The chain links TRBV14 to TRBJ2-2; either TRBD1 or TRBD2 may fit D (5 bases each). This CDR3 region has 14 residues. V dropped 4 bases and J dropped 3 bases, with 9 bases sitting between them. The germline V gene encodes CDR1 SGHDN and CDR2 FVKESK. In DNA form, the CDR3 reads TGTGCCAGCAGCCCGGGACCGTACACCGGGGAGCTGTTTTTT. It codes for CASSPGPYTGELFF.

Within the sample, this clonotype is medium-sized. The chain employs TRBV6-5 and TRBJ1-2, with D tentatively TRBD1 (5 bases). V lost 0 bases and J 8 bases, leaving 10 bases between the germline ends. The germline gives CDR1 MNHEY, CDR2 SVGAGI. This CDR3 spans 13 amino acids. CDR3 residues: CASSYSGRVGYTF. The CDR3 region has the DNA TGTGCCAGCAGTTACTCCGGCAGGGTCGGCTACACCTTC.

The genes are TRBV14 and TRBJ2-3; possible D gene TRBD2, 5 bases. This CDR3 is built from 16 residues. Germline loops: CDR1 SGHDN, CDR2 FVKESK. The germline V and J ends were trimmed by 0 bases and 0 bases, with 10 bases remaining between them. DNA for the CDR3: TGTGCCAGCAGCCAAGAAACCCTAGCTAGCACAGATACGCAGTATTTT. Translation gives CASSQETLASTDTQYF. The entire variable domain, with the rest obtained from reference TRBV14 and TRBJ2-3, is as follows: EAGVTQFPSHSVIEKGQTVTLRCDPISGHDNLYWYRRVMGKEIKFLLHFVKESKQDESGMPNNRFLAERTGGTYSTLKVQPAELEDSGVYFCASSQETLASTDTQYFGPGTRLTVL.

This chain joins TRBV25-1 and TRBJ2-7; the match to TRBD1 covers 9 bases. Germline CDR1 and CDR2: MGHDK and SYGVNS. The CDR3 is 16 amino acids. V lost 1 base and J lost 5; bases outside the gene matches: 9. The CDR3 sequence: CASSEWGGTGSHEQYF. The CDR3 nucleotides are TGTGCCAGCAGTGAATGGGGGGGGACAGGGTCCCACGAGCAGTACTTC.

The J gene is TRBJ1-2, the V gene TRBV7-3, with D maybe TRBD1 (6 bases). This CDR3 has 13 residues. The germline CDR1 and CDR2 sequences are SGHTA and FQGTGA. Trimming left V 6 bases short and J 8 bases short, with 16 bases between. The CDR3 nucleotides are TGTGCCAGCAGTGTGTGGGGGGCAGACGGCTACACCTTC. Encoded protein: CASSVWGADGYTF.

By share, this clonotype ranks as medium-sized. This chain links TRBV7-9 with TRBJ1-1; D is uncertain. This CDR3 comprises 12 residues. Germline V CDR1 and CDR2: SEHNR, FQNEAQ (reference sequence). With 0 bases removed from V and 9 bases from J, the gap between germline ends came to 8 bases. The CDR3 sequence is CASSLARGQAFF. The CDR3 DNA reads as TGTGCCAGCAGCTTAGCGAGAGGGCAAGCTTTCTTT.

This clonotype showed up many times. This chain links TRBV18 with TRBJ2-2; perhaps TRBD1 as D (6 bases). V lost 5 bases to trimming and J lost 6 bases, with 13 bases between them. The CDR3 is made up of 14 amino acids. Germline loops: CDR1 KGHSH, CDR2 LQKENI. Here the CDR3 reads CASSLQGVSGELFF. The CDR3 DNA reads TGTGCCAGCTCATTACAGGGCGTGTCCGGGGAGCTGTTTTTT.

The V and J genes are TRBV27 and TRBJ2-7, with TRBD2 identical over 8 bases. Germline loops: CDR1 MNHEY, CDR2 SMNVEV (reference sequence). There are 14 residues in the CDR3. The ends lost 7 bases at V and 0 bases at J; junction bases unmatched: 5. CDR3 coding DNA: TGTGCCAGCAAGGTAGCGGGGAGCTCCTACGAGCAGTACTTC. This sequence encodes CASKVAGSSYEQYF.

The chain links TRBV11-3 to TRBJ2-1; 9 bases map to TRBD2. V lost 5 bases, J lost 4 bases, and 6 bases stayed unmatched. This CDR3 has 15 residues. The germline V gene has CDR1 SGHNT and CDR2 YENEEA. CDR3 amino acids: CASSRGSGGYNEQFF. CDR3 in DNA: TGTGCCAGCAGCCGGGGCAGCGGGGGGTACAATGAGCAGTTCTTC.

The rearrangement joins TRBV14 to TRBJ2-3; 12 nucleotides agree with TRBD2. Germline V gene data show CDR1 as SGHDN and CDR2 as FVKESK. Germline trimming cut 2 bases from V and 3 bases from J; bases unmatched to any gene: 3. This CDR3 comprises 16 residues. CDR3 in amino acids: CASSQLTSGGTDTQYF. The CDR3 region has the DNA TGTGCCAGCAGCCAACTTACTAGCGGGGGGACAGATACGCAGTATTTT.

This clonotype counts as medium-sized. The V call is TRBV19, the J call TRBJ1-3, with a weak D call TRBD1 (6 bases). V was trimmed by 5 bases and J by 0 bases, leaving 11 bases between them. CDR3 length: 15 residues. CDR1 and CDR2 (germline): LNHDA, SQIVND (reference sequence). The DNA of the CDR3 is TGTGCCAGTAGTCTGACAGGCAGCTCTGGAAACACCATATATTTT. It specifies CASSLTGSSGNTIYF.

The genes are TRBV18 and TRBJ1-1, with 9 bases lining up with TRBD1. The CDR3 spans 17 residues. Trimming at V came to 8 bases and at J to 0 bases, leaving 13 bases not matched to a gene. CDR1 is KGHSH and CDR2 is LQKENI in the germline V gene. CDR3 loop: CASTLTGTGIMNTEAFF. In DNA form, the CDR3 reads TGTGCCAGCACTCTTACCGGGACAGGGATCATGAACACTGAAGCTTTCTTT.

The CDR3 region has the DNA TGTGCCATCAGTGAGTCGACTCAGGGGGAGACCCAGTACTTC. The encoded protein is CAISESTQGETQYF. The chain uses TRBV10-3 and TRBJ2-5, with a tentative D call TRBD1 (6 bases). Looked up from germline, CDR1 is ENHRY and CDR2 is SYGVKD. This CDR3 has 14 amino acids. Trimming pared 0 bases from V and 5 bases from J, leaving 10 bases between.

This clonotype has a handful of counts. In DNA, the CDR3 is TGTGCCAGCTCACCTGACCGGACAGGGGGCGCGTCCTACAATGAGCAGTTCTTC. This sequence encodes CASSPDRTGGASYNEQFF. This sequence joins TRBV18 and TRBJ2-1; 11 bases are shared with TRBD1. This CDR3 region has 18 residues. Germline V gene sequence: CDR1 KGHSH, CDR2 LQKENI. V lost 3 bases, J lost 1 base, and 8 bases stayed unmatched.

The chain has TRBV5-1 and TRBJ2-3, with 9 nucleotides matching TRBD1. Germline V CDR1 and CDR2: SGHRS, YFSETQ. V lost 3 bases and J lost 3; bases outside the gene matches: 2. This CDR3 has 14 residues. CDR3 nucleotide sequence: TGCGCCAGCAGCTCACAGGGGGCAACAGATACGCAGTATTTT. Translation: CASSSQGATDTQYF.